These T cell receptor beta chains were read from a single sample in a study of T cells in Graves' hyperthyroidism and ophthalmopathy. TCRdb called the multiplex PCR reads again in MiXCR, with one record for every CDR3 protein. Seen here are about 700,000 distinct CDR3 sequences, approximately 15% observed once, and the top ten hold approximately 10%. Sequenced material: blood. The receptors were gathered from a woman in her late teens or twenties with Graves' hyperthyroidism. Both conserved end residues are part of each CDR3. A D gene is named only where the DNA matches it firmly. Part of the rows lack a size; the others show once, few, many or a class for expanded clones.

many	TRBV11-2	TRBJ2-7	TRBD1	CASNWGQGARYEQYF	TGTGCCAGTAATTGGGGACAGGGGGCGCGGTACGAGCAGTACTTC
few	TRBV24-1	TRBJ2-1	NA	CATSRGARLQQFF	TGTGCCACCAGTCGAGGGGCAAGGTTGCAGCAGTTCTTC
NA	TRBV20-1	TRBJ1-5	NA	CSAGVPRSNQPQHF	TGCAGTGCCGGCGTACCCAGGAGCAATCAGCCCCAGCATTTT
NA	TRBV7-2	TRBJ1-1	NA	CASSLSLGEAFF	TGTGCCAGCAGCTTGTCTTTAGGGGAAGCTTTCTTT
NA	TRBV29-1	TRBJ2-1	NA	CSVPTGYNEQFF	TGCAGCGTGCCGACAGGTTACAATGAGCAGTTCTTC
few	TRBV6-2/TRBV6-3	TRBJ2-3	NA	CASSYSESSTDTQYF	TGTGCCAGCAGTTACAGCGAGTCTAGCACAGATACGCAGTATTTT
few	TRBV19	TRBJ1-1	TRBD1	CASRTGPPGTEAFF	TGTGCCAGTCGGACAGGTCCGCCGGGGACTGAAGCTTTCTTT
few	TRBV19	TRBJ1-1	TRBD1	CASRPQDRATTEAFF	TGTGCCAGTAGACCCCAGGACAGGGCAACCACTGAAGCTTTCTTT
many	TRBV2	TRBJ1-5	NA	CASSWGNQPQHF	TGTGCCAGCAGTTGGGGGAATCAGCCCCAGCATTTT
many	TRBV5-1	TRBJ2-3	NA	CASSLGLETSTDTQYF	TGCGCCAGCAGCTTGGGGCTGGAGACTAGCACAGATACGCAGTATTTT
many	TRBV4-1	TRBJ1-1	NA	CASSRSVTVNTEAFF	TGCGCCAGCAGCCGATCGGTGACAGTGAACACTGAAGCTTTCTTT
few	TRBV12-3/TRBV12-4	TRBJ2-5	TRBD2	CASSFSLAGGETQYF	TGTGCCAGCAGTTTCAGTCTGGCGGGAGGGGAGACCCAGTACTTC
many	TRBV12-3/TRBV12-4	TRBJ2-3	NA	CASSFGRTNSQYF	TGTGCCAGCAGTTTTGGCAGAACCAATTCGCAGTATTTT
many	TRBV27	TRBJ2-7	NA	CAQRTYEQYF	TGTGCCCAAAGGACCTACGAGCAGTACTTC
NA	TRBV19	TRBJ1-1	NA	CASSPPGPLWSTEAFF	TGTGCCAGTAGTCCCCCAGGACCGTTGTGGAGCACTGAAGCTTTCTTT
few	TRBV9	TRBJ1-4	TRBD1	CASSVDRGGTNEKLFF	TGTGCCAGCAGCGTTGACAGGGGGGGAACTAATGAAAAACTGTTTTTT
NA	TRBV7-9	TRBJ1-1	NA	CASRPIGGADAFF	TGTGCCAGCAGACCGATTGGGGGGGCCGACGCTTTCTTT
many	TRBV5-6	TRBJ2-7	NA	CASTQGPSYEQYF	TGTGCCAGCACCCAGGGGCCATCCTACGAGCAGTACTTC
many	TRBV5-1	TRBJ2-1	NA	CASSLGGLSNEQFF	TGCGCCAGCAGCTTGGGAGGTCTTAGCAATGAGCAGTTCTTC
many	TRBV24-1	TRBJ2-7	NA	CATSDGSTGWGEQYF	TGTGCCACCAGTGATGGGTCCACAGGGTGGGGCGAGCAGTACTTC
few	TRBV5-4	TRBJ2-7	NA	CASSWVGVPYEQYF	TGTGCCAGCAGCTGGGTCGGGGTACCCTACGAGCAGTACTTC
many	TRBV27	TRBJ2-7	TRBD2	CASSVGTSGTGEQYF	TGTGCCAGCAGTGTAGGGACTAGCGGGACTGGGGAGCAGTACTTC
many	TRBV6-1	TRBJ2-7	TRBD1	CASSPRGRSYEQYF	TGTGCCAGCAGTCCCAGGGGGCGAAGCTACGAGCAGTACTTC
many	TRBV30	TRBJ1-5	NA	CAWSVSNDQPQHF	TGTGCCTGGAGTGTGTCCAACGATCAGCCCCAGCATTTT
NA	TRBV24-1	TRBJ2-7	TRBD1	CATSDSDRGEQYF	TGTGCCACCAGTGACTCGGACAGGGGCGAGCAGTACTTC
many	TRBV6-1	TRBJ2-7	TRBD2	CASRNGTSSRRAYYEQYF	TGTGCCAGCAGAAACGGGACTAGCAGTCGTCGCGCCTACTACGAGCAGTACTTC
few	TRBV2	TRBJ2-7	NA	CASGRLTYEQYF	TGTGCCAGCGGCCGCTTAACCTACGAGCAGTACTTC
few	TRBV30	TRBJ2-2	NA	CAWKFSSAGELFF	TGTGCCTGGAAATTTAGCTCAGCCGGGGAGCTGTTTTTT
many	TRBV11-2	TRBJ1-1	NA	CASSRLRGTEAFF	TGTGCCAGCAGCCGCCTACGGGGAACTGAAGCTTTCTTT
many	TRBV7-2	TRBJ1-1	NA	CASIGIYTEAFF	TGTGCCAGCATCGGGATCTACACTGAAGCTTTCTTT